This T cell receptor (beta chain) was identified during a study of blood T cell repertoires in COVID-19. At the level of the study: Sources were T cells, B-cell-depleted T cells, or PBMCs; the material itself was cDNA or gDNA.

Participants' own reports of clinical history determined their cohort assignment. For recovered donors of Cohort 3, there were two negative PCRs, clearance, or symptom resolution. The CDR3 contains 12 residues. The V gene lost 7 bases and the J gene lost 0 bases, with 9 bases spanning the gap. Looked up from germline, CDR1 is SQVTM and CDR2 is ANQGSEA. In the study's own analysis: Reference gene primer amplification gave estimated nucleated cell counts. Using immunoSEQ multiplex PCR, the repertoire was profiled, and TCRdb retains in-frame clones only, with some absent. V and J calls and clone size are as listed in that table; D and trimming were resolved from the DNA. The sample carries some 250,000 clones, 80% to 90% recorded once.

The TCR was taken from a woman aged 45-60 years who had recovered from COVID-19. The chain uses TRBV29-1 and TRBJ1-2; a weak D match, TRBD1 (5 bases). Material for sequencing was PBMCs or T cells enriched from blood (not recorded which). For the CDR3, the DNA is TGCAGCGGGGGGGAGACTAACTATGGCTACACCTTC. Its protein product is CSGGETNYGYTF.